This T cell receptor beta chain was identified during a study of patients and donors after allogeneic stem cell transplantation. This CDR3 has 16 residues. Germline V gene lookup returns CDR1 DFQATT and CDR2 SNEGSKA (reference sequence). V shed 3 bases, J shed 7 bases, and the junction held 17 bases outside the gene matches. As to this clonotype: This may come from a read error, since a much larger clone is one base off.

Using its own MiXCR run on the RT-PCR reads, TCRdb lists one record per CDR3 protein. The sample has approximately 200,000 distinct CDR3 sequences; roughly an eighth are singletons. V and J are TRBV20-1 and TRBJ2-5; 7 bases align to TRBD2. The specimen sequenced was blood, either unsorted or a sorted T cell fraction (not recorded which). This TCR derives from a human donor who was either an allogeneic HSCT recipient or a stem cell or donor lymphocyte infusion donor (not recorded which). It is not recorded whose cells these are; they may come from a transplant donor. CDR3: CSARQQAGCPLGTQYF. CDR3 nucleotides: TGCAGTGCTAGGCAGCAAGCGGGGTGCCCTTTAGGGACCCAGTACTTC.